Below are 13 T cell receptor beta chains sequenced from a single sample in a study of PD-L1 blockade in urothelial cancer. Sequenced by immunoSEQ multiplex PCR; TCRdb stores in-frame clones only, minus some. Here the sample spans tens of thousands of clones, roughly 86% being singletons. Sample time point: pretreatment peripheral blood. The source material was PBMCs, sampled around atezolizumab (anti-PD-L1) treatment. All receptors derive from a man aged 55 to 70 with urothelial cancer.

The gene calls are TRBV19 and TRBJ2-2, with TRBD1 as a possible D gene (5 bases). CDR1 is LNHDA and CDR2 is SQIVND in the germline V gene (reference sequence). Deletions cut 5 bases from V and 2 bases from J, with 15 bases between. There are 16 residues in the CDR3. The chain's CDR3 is CASSPGYRLNTGELFF. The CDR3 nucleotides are TGTGCCAGTAGTCCAGGCTACAGGCTTAACACCGGGGAGCTGTTTTTT.

Here the CDR3 DNA reads TGTGCCAGCAGCTATCCCGCCGGGGGGCCGAACACCGGGGAGCTGTTTTTT. Its protein is CASSYPAGGPNTGELFF. The chain carries TRBV5-6 and TRBJ2-2; D possibly corresponds to TRBD2 (7 bases). CDR1 and CDR2 (germline): SGHDT, YYEEEE. This CDR3 spans 17 amino acids. Trimming stripped 3 bases from V and 0 bases from J, with 15 bases between.

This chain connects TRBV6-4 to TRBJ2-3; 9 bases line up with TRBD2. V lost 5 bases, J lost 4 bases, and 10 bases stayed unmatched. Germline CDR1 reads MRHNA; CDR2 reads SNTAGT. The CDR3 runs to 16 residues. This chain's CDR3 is CASSRSGGRGSDTQYF. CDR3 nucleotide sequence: TGTGCCAGCAGTCGAAGCGGGGGGCGCGGGTCAGATACGCAGTATTTT.

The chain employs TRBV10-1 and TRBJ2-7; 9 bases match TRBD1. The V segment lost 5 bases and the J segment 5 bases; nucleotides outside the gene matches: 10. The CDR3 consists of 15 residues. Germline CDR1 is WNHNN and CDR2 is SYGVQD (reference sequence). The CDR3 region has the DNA TGCGCCAGCAGTTCTCCGGGACAGGGCCCCCACGAGCAGTACTTC. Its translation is CASSSPGQGPHEQYF.

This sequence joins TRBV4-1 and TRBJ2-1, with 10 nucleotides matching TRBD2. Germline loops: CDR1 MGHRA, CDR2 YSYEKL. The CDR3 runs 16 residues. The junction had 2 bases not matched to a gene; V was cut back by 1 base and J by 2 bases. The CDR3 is CASSQGLAGTYNEQFF. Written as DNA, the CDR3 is TGCGCCAGCAGCCAAGGACTAGCGGGTACCTACAATGAGCAGTTCTTC.

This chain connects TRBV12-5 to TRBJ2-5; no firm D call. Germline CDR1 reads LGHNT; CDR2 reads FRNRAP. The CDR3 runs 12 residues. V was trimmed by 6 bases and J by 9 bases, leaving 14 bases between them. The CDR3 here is CASGRSQKAQYF. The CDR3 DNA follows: TGTGCTAGTGGCCGGAGTCAGAAGGCCCAGTACTTC.

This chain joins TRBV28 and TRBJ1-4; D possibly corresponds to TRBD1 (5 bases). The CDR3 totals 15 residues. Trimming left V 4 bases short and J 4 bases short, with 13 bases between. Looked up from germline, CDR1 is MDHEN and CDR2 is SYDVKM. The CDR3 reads CASSSGGPLNEKLFF. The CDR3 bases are TGTGCCAGCAGTTCCGGGGGTCCCCTTAATGAAAAACTGTTTTTT. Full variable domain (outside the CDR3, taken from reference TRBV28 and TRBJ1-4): DVKVTQSSRYLVKRTGEKVFLECVQDMDHENMFWYRQDPGLGLRLIYFSYDVKMKEKGDIPEGYSVSREKKERFSLILESASTNQTSMYLCASSSGGPLNEKLFFGSGTQLSVL.

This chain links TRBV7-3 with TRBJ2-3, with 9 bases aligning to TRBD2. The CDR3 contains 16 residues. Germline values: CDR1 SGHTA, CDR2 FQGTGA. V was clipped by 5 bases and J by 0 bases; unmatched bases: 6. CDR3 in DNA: TGTGCCAGCAGCGCCCGACTAGCGGCTAGCACAGATACGCAGTATTTT. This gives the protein CASSARLAASTDTQYF.

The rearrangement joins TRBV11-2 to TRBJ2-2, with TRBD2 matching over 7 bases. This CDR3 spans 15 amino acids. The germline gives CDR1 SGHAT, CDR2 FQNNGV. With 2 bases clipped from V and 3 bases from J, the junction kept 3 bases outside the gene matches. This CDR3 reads CASSLMAGDTGELFF. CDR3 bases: TGTGCCAGCAGCTTAATGGCGGGGGACACCGGGGAGCTGTTTTTT.

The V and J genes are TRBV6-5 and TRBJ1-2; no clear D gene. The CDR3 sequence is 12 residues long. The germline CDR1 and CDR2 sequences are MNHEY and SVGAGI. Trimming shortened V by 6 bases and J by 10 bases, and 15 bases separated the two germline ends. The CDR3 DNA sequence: TGTGCCAGCAGACGTAATGAGTTTGACTACACCTTC. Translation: CASRRNEFDYTF.

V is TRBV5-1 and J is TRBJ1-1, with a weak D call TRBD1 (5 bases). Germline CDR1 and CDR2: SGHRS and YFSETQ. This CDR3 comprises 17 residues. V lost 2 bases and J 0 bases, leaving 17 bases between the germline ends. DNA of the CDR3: TGCGCCAGCAGCTTTGGGGGGATCCGGGGCATGAACACTGAAGCTTTCTTT. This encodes CASSFGGIRGMNTEAFF.

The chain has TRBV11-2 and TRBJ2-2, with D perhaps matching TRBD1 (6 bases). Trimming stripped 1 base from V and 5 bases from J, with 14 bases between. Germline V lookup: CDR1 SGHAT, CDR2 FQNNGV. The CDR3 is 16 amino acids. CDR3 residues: CASSLVAGVVTGELFF. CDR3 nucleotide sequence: TGTGCCAGCAGCTTAGTGGCAGGGGTAGTAACCGGGGAGCTGTTTTTT.

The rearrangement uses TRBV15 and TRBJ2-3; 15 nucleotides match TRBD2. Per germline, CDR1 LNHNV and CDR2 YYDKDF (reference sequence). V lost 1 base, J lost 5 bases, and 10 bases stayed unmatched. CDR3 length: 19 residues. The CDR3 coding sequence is TGTGCCACCAGCAGAGGACCGGGACTAGCGGGGGGCAGGGGAGATACGCAGTATTTT. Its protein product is CATSRGPGLAGGRGDTQYF. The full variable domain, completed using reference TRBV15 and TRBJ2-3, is DAMVIQNPRYQVTQFGKPVTLSCSQTLNHNVMYWYQQKSSQAPKLLFHYYDKDFNNEADTPDNFQSRRPNTSFCFLDIRSPGLGDTAMYLCATSRGPGLAGGRGDTQYFGPGTRLTVL.